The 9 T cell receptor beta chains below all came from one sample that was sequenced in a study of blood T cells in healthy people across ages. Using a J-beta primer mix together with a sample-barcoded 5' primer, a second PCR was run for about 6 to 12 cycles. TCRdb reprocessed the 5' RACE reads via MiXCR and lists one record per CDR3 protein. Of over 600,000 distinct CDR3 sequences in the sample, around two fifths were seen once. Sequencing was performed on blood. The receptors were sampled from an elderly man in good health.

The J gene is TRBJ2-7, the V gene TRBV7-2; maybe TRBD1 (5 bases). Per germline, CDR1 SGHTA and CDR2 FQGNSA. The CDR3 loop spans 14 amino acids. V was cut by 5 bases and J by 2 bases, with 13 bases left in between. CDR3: CASSIQESPYEQYF. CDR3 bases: TGTGCCAGCAGCATACAGGAGTCCCCCTACGAGCAGTACTTC.

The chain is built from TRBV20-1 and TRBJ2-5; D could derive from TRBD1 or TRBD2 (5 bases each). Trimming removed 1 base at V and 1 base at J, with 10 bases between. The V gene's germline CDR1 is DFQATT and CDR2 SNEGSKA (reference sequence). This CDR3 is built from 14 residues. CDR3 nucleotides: TGCAGTGCTAGAGGGCCGGGGCTCCAAGAGACCCAGTACTTC. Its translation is CSARGPGLQETQYF.

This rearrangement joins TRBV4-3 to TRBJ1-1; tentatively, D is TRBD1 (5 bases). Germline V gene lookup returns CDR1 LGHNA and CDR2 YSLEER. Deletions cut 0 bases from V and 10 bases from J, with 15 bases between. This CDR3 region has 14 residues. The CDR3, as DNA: TGCGCCAGCAGCCAAGATCGAGGGGCGGCTGGAGCTTTCTTT. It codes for CASSQDRGAAGAFF.

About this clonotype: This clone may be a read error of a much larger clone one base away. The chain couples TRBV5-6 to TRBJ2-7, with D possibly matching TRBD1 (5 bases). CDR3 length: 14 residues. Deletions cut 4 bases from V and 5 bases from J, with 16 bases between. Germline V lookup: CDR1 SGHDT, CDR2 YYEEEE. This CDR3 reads CASSDVTVPDEQYF. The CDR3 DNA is TGTGCCAGCAGCGACGTGACAGTCCCCGACGAGCAGTACTTC.

The CDR3 here is CASSWTSGGASGELFF. CDR3 DNA: TGCGCCAGCTCTTGGACCAGCGGGGGGGCGAGCGGGGAGCTGTTTTTT. The chain couples TRBV5-1 to TRBJ2-2, with 10 bases lining up with TRBD2. The V segment lost 7 bases and the J segment 7 bases; nucleotides outside the gene matches: 13. The CDR3 consists of 16 residues. Germline V gene data show CDR1 as SGHRS and CDR2 as YFSETQ.

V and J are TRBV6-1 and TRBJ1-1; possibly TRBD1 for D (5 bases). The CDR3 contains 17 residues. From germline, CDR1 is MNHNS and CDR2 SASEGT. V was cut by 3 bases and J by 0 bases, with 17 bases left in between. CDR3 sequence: CASSEVPKQVVNTEAFF. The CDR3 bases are TGTGCCAGCAGTGAGGTTCCCAAACAGGTAGTGAACACTGAAGCTTTCTTT.

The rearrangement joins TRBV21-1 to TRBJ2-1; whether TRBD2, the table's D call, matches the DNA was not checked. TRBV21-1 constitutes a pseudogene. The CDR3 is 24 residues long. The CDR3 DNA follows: TGTGCCAGCAGCAAGAACCGTCTCGGCGGATGGATTCCTAGCGGGGGCAGCTCCTACAATGAGCAGTTCTTC. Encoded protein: CASSKNRLGGWIPSGGSSYNEQFF.

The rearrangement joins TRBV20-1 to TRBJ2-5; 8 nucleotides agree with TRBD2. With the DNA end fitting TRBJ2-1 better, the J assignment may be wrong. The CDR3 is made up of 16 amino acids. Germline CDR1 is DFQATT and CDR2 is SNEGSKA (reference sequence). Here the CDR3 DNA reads TGCAGTGCTCCCGGAGCGGGGGCGGGTAGTGAAGAGACCCAGTTCTTC. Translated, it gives CSAPGAGAGSEETQFF.

The chain's CDR3 is CASSRDSQTGELFF. The CDR3 DNA follows: TGTGCCAGCAGCCGGGACTCCCAGACCGGGGAGCTGTTTTTT. This chain joins TRBV6-4 and TRBJ2-2; tentative D call: TRBD2 (6 bases). V was cut by 6 bases and J by 5 bases, with 13 bases left in between. Germline assignment: CDR1 MRHNA and CDR2 SNTAGT. The CDR3 is made up of 14 amino acids.